This T cell receptor beta chain was identified during a study of Ad26.COV2.S vaccination and SARS-CoV-2 variants. Overall study: This donor came from the COV1001 trial of Ad26.COV2.S. Ad26.COV2.S, an intramuscular injection, was given once or twice 56 days apart.

The CDR3 is made up of 13 amino acids. Germline V lookup: CDR1 MNHEY, CDR2 SVGAGI. Trimming removed 7 bases at V and 5 bases at J, with 9 bases between. TCRdb's table, derived via immunoSEQ multiplex PCR, lists solely in-frame clones and lacks some. The sample comprises hundreds of thousands of clones, about 85% of which are singletons, and roughly 6% rests with the top ten. Documented treatment: around 19 received Ad26.COV2.S at low or high dose, single or two shots; about 5 received placebo; per-sample allocation not given. Sampling happened 63 days after the first vaccine or placebo injection. Sequences were derived from peripheral blood, sampled in a trial of Ad26.COV2.S vaccine versus placebo. This TCR derives from a person between 18 and 59 years old who received the Ad26.COV2.S COVID-19 vaccine or a placebo. The genes are TRBV6-5 and TRBJ1-6, with D perhaps TRBD1 (5 bases). CDR3 in DNA: TGTGCCAGCATGGGGGGAAATAATTCACCCCTCCACTTT. Encoded protein: CASMGGNNSPLHF.